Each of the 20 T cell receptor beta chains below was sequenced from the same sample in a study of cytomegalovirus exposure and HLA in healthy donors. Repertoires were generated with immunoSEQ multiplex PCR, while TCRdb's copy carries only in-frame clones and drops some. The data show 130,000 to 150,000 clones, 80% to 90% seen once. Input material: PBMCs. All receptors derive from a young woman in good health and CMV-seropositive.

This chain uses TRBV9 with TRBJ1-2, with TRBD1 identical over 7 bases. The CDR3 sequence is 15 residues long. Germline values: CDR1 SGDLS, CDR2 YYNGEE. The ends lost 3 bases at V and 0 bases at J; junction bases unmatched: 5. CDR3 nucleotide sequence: TGTGCCAGCAGCGAGGGGGCTTCCACTAACTATGGCTACACCTTC. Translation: CASSEGASTNYGYTF.

CDR3 amino acids: CASSLRLAGNYEQYF. The CDR3 DNA follows: TGTGCCAGCAGTTTACGGCTAGCGGGCAACTACGAGCAGTACTTC. This chain joins TRBV27 and TRBJ2-7; 8 bases are a match to TRBD2. Germline CDR1 MNHEY, CDR2 SMNVEV (reference sequence). V dropped 2 bases and J dropped 3; count of bases not matched to a gene: 6. The CDR3 extends over 15 amino acids.

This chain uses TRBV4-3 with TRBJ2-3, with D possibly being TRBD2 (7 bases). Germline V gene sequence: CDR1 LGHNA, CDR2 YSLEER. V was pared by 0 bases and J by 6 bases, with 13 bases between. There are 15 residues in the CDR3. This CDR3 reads CASSQEWGGLDTQYF. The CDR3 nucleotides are TGCGCCAGCAGCCAAGAGTGGGGGGGCCTCGATACGCAGTATTTT.

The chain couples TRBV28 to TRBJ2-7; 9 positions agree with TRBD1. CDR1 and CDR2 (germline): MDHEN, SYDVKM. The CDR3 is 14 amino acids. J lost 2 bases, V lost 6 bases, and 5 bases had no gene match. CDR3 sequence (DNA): TGTGCCAGCAGGGGACAGGGAAGAACCTACGAGCAGTACTTC. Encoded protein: CASRGQGRTYEQYF.

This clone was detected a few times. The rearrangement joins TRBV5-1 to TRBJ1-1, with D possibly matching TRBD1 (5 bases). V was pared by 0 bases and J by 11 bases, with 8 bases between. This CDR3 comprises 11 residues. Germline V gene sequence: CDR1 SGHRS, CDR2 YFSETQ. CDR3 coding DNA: TGCGCCAGCAGCTTGGGACAGCACGCTTTCTTT. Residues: CASSLGQHAFF.

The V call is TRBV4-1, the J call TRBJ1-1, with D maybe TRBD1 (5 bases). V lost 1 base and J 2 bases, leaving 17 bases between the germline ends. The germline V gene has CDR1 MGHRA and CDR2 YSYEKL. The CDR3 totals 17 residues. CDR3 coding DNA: TGCGCCAGCAGCCAAGGGAGGGGAAGAAAATTAAACACTGAAGCTTTCTTT. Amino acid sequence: CASSQGRGRKLNTEAFF.

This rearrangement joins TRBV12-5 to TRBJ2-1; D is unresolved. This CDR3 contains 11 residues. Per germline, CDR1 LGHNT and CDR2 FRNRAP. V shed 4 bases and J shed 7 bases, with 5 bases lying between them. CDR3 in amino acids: CASGYLNEQFF. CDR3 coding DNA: TGTGCTAGTGGTTATCTAAATGAGCAGTTCTTC.

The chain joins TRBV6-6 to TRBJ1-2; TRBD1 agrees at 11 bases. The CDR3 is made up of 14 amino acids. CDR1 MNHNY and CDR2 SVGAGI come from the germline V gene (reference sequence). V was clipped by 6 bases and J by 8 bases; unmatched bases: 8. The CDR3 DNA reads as TGTGCCAGCAGGGACAGGGGGCGAAGGAAGGGCTACACCTTC. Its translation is CASRDRGRRKGYTF.

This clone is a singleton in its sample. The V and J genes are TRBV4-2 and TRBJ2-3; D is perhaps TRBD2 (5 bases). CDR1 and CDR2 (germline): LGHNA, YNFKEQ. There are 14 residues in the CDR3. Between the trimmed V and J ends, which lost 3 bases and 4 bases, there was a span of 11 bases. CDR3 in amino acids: CASSQATRADTQYF. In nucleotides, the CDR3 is TGTGCCAGCAGCCAGGCAACTAGAGCAGATACGCAGTATTTT.

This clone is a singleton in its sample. CDR3: CASSSGSYYTGELFF. For the CDR3, the DNA is TGTGCCAGCAGCTCGGGTTCGTACTACACCGGGGAGCTGTTTTTT. The V call is TRBV5-4, the J call TRBJ2-2; D gene ambiguous. Trimming stripped 3 bases from V and 3 bases from J, with 12 bases between. There are 15 residues in the CDR3. CDR1 is SGHNT, CDR2 YYREEE, per germline (reference sequence).

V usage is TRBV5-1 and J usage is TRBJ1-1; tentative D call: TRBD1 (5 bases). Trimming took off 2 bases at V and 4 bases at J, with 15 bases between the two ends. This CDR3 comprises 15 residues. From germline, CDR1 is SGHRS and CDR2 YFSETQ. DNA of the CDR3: TGCGCCAGCAGCTTCGGGGGTGGGGTGGGCACTGAAGCTTTCTTT. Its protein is CASSFGGGVGTEAFF.

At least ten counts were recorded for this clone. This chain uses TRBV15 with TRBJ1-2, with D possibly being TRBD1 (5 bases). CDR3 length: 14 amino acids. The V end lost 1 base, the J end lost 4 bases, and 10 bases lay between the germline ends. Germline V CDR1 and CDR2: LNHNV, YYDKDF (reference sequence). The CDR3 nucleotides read TGTGCCACCAGCAGAGGACAGACCGGCTATGGCTACACCTTC. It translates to CATSRGQTGYGYTF.

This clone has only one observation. The chain's CDR3 is CAISDTPSNYEQYF. The CDR3 DNA is TGTGCCATCAGCGACACTCCATCCAACTACGAGCAGTACTTC. The chain employs TRBV10-3 and TRBJ2-7; D gene unclear. The germline CDR1 and CDR2 sequences are ENHRY and SYGVKD. Trimming cost V 6 bases and J 3 bases, with 15 bases left between them. The CDR3 is made up of 14 amino acids.

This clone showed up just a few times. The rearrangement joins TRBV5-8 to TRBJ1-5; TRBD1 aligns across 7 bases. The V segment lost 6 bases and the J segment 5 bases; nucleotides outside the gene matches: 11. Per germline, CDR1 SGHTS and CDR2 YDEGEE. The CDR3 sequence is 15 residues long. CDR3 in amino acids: CASTPRQGGDQPQHF. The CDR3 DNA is TGTGCCAGCACCCCTAGACAGGGCGGCGATCAGCCCCAGCATTTT. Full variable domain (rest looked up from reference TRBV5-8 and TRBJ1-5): EAGVTQSPTHLIKTRGQQATLRCSPISGHTSVYWYQQALGLGLQFLLWYDEGEERNRGNFPPRFSGRQFPNYSSELNVNALELEDSALYLCASTPRQGGDQPQHFGDGTRLSIL.

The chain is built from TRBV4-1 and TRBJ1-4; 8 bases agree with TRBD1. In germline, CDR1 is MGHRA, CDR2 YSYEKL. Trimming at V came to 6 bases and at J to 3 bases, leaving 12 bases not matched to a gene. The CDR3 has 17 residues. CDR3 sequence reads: CASRTDRARRANEKLFF. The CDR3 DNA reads TGCGCCAGCAGAACGGACAGGGCGCGAAGGGCTAATGAAAAACTGTTTTTT.

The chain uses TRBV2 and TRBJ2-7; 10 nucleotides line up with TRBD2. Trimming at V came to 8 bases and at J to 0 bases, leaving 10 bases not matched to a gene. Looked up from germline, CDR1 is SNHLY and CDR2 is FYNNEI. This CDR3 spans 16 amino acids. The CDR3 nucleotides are TGTGCCAGCGGTAGGCTAGCGGGAGCCAACTCCTACGAGCAGTACTTC. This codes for CASGRLAGANSYEQYF.

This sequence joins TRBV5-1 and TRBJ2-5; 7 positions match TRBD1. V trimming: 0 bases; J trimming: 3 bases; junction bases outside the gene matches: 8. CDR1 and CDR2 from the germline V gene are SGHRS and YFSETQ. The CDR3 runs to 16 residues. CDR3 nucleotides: TGCGCCAGCAGCTTGGACCCCCAGGGGGTCGAAGAGACCCAGTACTTC. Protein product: CASSLDPQGVEETQYF.

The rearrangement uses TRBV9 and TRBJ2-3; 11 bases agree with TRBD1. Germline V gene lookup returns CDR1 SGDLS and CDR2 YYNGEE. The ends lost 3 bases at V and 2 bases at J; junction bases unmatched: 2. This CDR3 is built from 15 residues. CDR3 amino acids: CASSAGQGVTDTQYF. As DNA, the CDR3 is TGTGCCAGCAGCGCGGGACAGGGGGTCACAGATACGCAGTATTTT.

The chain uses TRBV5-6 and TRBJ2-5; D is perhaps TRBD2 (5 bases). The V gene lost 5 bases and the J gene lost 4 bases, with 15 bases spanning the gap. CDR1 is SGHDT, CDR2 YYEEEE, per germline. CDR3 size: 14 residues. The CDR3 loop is CASRQTSAGETQYF. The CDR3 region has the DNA TGTGCCAGCAGACAAACTAGTGCGGGAGAGACCCAGTACTTC.

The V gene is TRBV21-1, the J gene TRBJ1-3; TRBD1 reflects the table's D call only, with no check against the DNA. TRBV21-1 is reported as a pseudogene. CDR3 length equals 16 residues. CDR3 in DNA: TGTGCCAGCAGCTTCGAATGGGACAGGGCTGGAAACACCATATATTTT. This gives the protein CASSFEWDRAGNTIYF.